A single sample is the source of the 21 T cell receptor beta chains below, sequenced in a study of T cells in Graves' hyperthyroidism and ophthalmopathy. Researchers amplified the TCR beta CDR3 regions from RNA transcripts. A set of HTBI primers served as the primers for a first-round RT-PCR of the TCR CDR3. Each CDR3 protein is one row after TCRdb ran MiXCR on the multiplex PCR reads. Among around 690,000 distinct CDR3 sequences listed, about 18% were seen once. Sequenced: blood. These receptors came from a man aged 45-60 years with Graves' hyperthyroidism.

This clonotype was seen many times. V is TRBV11-2 and J is TRBJ2-2; D remains unclear. The V and J ends lost 5 bases and 3 bases respectively, with 10 bases between them. CDR3 length equals 14 residues. Germline values: CDR1 SGHAT, CDR2 FQNNGV. The CDR3 coding sequence is TGTGCCAGCAGCCCCCCCCGGGACACCGGGGAGCTGTTTTTT. It yields the protein CASSPPRDTGELFF. Complete variable domain (other parts from reference TRBV11-2 and TRBJ2-2): EAGVAQSPRYKIIEKRQSVAFWCNPISGHATLYWYQQILGQGPKLLIQFQNNGVVDDSQLPKDRFSAERLKGVDSTLKIQPAKLEDSAVYLCASSPPRDTGELFFGEGSRLTVL.

The chain is built from TRBV10-1 and TRBJ2-1; 7 bases line up with TRBD2. V lost 2 bases to trimming and J lost 8 bases; unmatched junction nucleotides: 0. From germline, CDR1 is WNHNN and CDR2 SYGVQD (reference sequence). CDR3 length: 12 amino acids. The CDR3 nucleotides are TGCGCCAGCAGTGAGACTAGCGATGAGCAGTTCTTC. It encodes CASSETSDEQFF.

The V gene is TRBV13, the J gene TRBJ2-3, with D unclear. Germline V lookup: CDR1 PRHDT, CDR2 FYEKMQ (reference sequence). Trimming took off 4 bases at V and 0 bases at J, with 11 bases between the two ends. The CDR3 totals 15 residues. As DNA, the CDR3 is TGTGCCAGCAGCTCCCCTGGTCCTAGCACAGATACGCAGTATTTT. It translates to CASSSPGPSTDTQYF.

This clonotype came up many times. The chain employs TRBV2 and TRBJ2-1; TRBD2 matches at 7 bases. The germline gives CDR1 SNHLY, CDR2 FYNNEI. This CDR3 is built from 15 residues. J gave up 4 bases and V 4 bases, and 7 bases lay outside the gene matches. This chain's CDR3 is CASSAPGGSYNEQFF. Here the CDR3 DNA reads TGTGCCAGCAGTGCCCCGGGGGGTTCATACAATGAGCAGTTCTTC.

With respect to this clonotype: Relative to the germline gene, one junction end is altered; a read error may explain this. This chain links TRBV19 with TRBJ2-1; D tentatively reads TRBD1 or TRBD2 (6 bases each). The CDR3 runs 15 residues. The germline V gene encodes CDR1 LNHDA and CDR2 SQIVND (reference sequence). As DNA, the CDR3 is TGTGCCAGTAGTATCTTAGGAGGGGGTGGGCCTGAGCAGCTCTTC. Translating it yields CASSILGGGGPEQLF.

This clonotype was detected ten times or more. The rearrangement uses TRBV20-1 and TRBJ2-7; the D gene could be TRBD1 or TRBD2 (5 bases each). Germline CDR1 and CDR2: DFQATT and SNEGSKA (reference sequence). Trimming stripped 3 bases from V and 4 bases from J, with 19 bases between. This CDR3 comprises 15 residues. CDR3 nucleotide sequence: TGCAGTGCTAGTCGGGGTCGGCAGGGTCTTTACGAGCAGTACTTC. Residues: CSASRGRQGLYEQYF.

A few counts support this clonotype. The chain combines TRBV7-9 with TRBJ1-6, with a weak D call TRBD1 (5 bases). Trimming took off 2 bases at V and 4 bases at J, with 9 bases between the two ends. The length of the CDR3 is 15 residues. The germline V gene encodes CDR1 SEHNR and CDR2 FQNEAQ (reference sequence). The CDR3 loop reads CASSLQSGYNSPLHF. The DNA for the CDR3 is TGTGCCAGCAGCTTACAATCAGGGTATAATTCACCCCTCCACTTT.

This clonotype was detected only a few times. The V and J genes are TRBV10-3 and TRBJ2-3; 8 bases match TRBD2. Germline V lookup: CDR1 ENHRY, CDR2 SYGVKD. V lost 10 bases, J lost 3 bases, and 9 bases stayed unmatched. CDR3 length equals 14 residues. The CDR3 DNA reads TGTGCCAGCACCGGGACTAGAAGAACAGATACGCAGTATTTT. This gives the protein CASTGTRRTDTQYF.

The table lists this clonotype with many counts. V is TRBV7-3 and J is TRBJ2-2; the match to TRBD1 covers 8 bases. The CDR3 extends over 15 amino acids. Germline V lookup: CDR1 SGHTA, CDR2 FQGTGA. Trimming at V came to 2 bases and at J to 4 bases, leaving 3 bases not matched to a gene. The CDR3 DNA reads TGTGCCAGCAGCTTACAGGGGGCGCGCACCGGGGAGCTGTTTTTT. Translation: CASSLQGARTGELFF. The full variable domain, rest sourced from reference TRBV7-3 and TRBJ2-2, is GAGVSQTPSNKVTEKGKYVELRCDPISGHTALYWYRQSLGQGPEFLIYFQGTGAADDSGLPNDRFFAVRPEGSVSTLKIQRTERGDSAVYLCASSLQGARTGELFFGEGSRLTVL.

V and J are TRBV19 and TRBJ1-1, with a tentative D call TRBD1 (6 bases). Germline CDR1 and CDR2: LNHDA and SQIVND (reference sequence). This CDR3 is 14 amino acids long. The V end lost 1 base, the J end lost 1 base, and 7 bases lay between the germline ends. The CDR3 loop reads CASSIAGANTEAFF. DNA for the CDR3: TGTGCCAGTAGTATAGCGGGGGCGAACACTGAAGCTTTCTTT.

In the case of this clonotype: It may be a read error: a sequence one base away is much more abundant. V is TRBV5-4 and J is TRBJ2-7; 8 positions match TRBD1. V dropped 7 bases and J dropped 6; count of bases not matched to a gene: 12. Looked up from germline, CDR1 is SGHNT and CDR2 is YYREEE (reference sequence). The CDR3 runs 14 residues. The CDR3 loop reads CASCPSGGRSEQYF. The CDR3, as DNA: TGTGCCAGCTGTCCCTCAGGGGGCCGCTCCGAGCAGTACTTC.

Only a few counts were recorded for this clonotype. The chain uses TRBV9 and TRBJ2-1; D might be TRBD1 (6 bases). Germline assignment: CDR1 SGDLS and CDR2 YYNGEE. Trimming removed 4 bases from V and 10 bases from J, with 15 bases in between. The CDR3 is 13 residues long. CDR3 DNA sequence: TGTGCCAGCAGCTACCATGACAGGTCGGAGCAGTTCTTC. Its protein product is CASSYHDRSEQFF.

This sequence joins TRBV13 and TRBJ2-5; 7 nucleotides line up with TRBD2. Germline CDR1 is PRHDT and CDR2 is FYEKMQ (reference sequence). Unmatched junction bases numbered 8, after V lost 5 bases and J lost 2 bases. The CDR3 is 15 residues long. CDR3 DNA: TGTGCCAGCAGCGAGGGACTATCCATACAAGAGACCCAGTACTTC. It is translated as CASSEGLSIQETQYF. The full variable domain, in which reference TRBV13 and TRBJ2-5 provide the parts outside the CDR3, is AAGVIQSPRHLIKEKRETATLKCYPIPRHDTVYWYQQGPGQDPQFLISFYEKMQSDKGSIPDRFSAQQFSDYHSELNMSSLELGDSALYFCASSEGLSIQETQYFGPGTRLLVL.

This clonotype occurred many times. This rearrangement joins TRBV28 to TRBJ1-5, with D possibly matching TRBD1 (5 bases). The CDR3 is 15 amino acids. Deletions cut 3 bases from V and 5 bases from J, with 14 bases between. Germline-derived CDR1 and CDR2 are MDHEN and SYDVKM. Here the CDR3 DNA reads TGTGCCAGCAGTTTCATAGGGGTTGGGGATCAGCCCCAGCATTTT. It translates to CASSFIGVGDQPQHF.

Regarding this clonotype: A much larger clone lies one base from this, so it may be a read error. The chain recombines TRBV28 with TRBJ2-2; 7 bases match TRBD1. The CDR3 is 16 residues long. The V gene end was trimmed by 4 bases and the J gene end by 0 bases; junction bases not matched to a gene: 5. Germline lookup yields CDR1 MDHEN and CDR2 SYDVKM. The CDR3 region has the DNA TGTGCCAGCAGTTCGGGGACAGCTACGAACACCGGGGAGCTGTTTTTT. Translated, it gives CASSSGTATNTGELFF.

V is TRBV5-1 and J is TRBJ1-1; D is unresolved. Trimming shortened V by 4 bases and J by 3 bases, and 16 bases separated the two germline ends. This CDR3 region has 15 residues. Germline V lookup: CDR1 SGHRS, CDR2 YFSETQ. CDR3 protein: CASSPFAGSDTEAFF. CDR3 bases: TGCGCCAGCAGCCCCTTTGCGGGGTCGGACACTGAAGCTTTCTTT.

This clonotype occurred many times. The V call is TRBV6-1, the J call TRBJ1-4; TRBD1 aligns across 9 bases. Trimming cost V 5 bases and J 2 bases; bases outside gene matches: 3. This CDR3 spans 15 amino acids. Germline V gene data show CDR1 as MNHNS and CDR2 as SASEGT. The CDR3, as DNA: TGTGCCAGCAGTCAGGACAGGGGTACTAATGAAAAACTGTTTTTT. Translated: CASSQDRGTNEKLFF.

At least ten counts were recorded for this clonotype. The chain has TRBV11-2 and TRBJ2-5; 12 nucleotides match TRBD2. This CDR3 contains 17 residues. CDR1 SGHAT and CDR2 FQNNGV come from the germline V gene. The V and J ends lost 5 bases and 5 bases, in that order; junction bases with no gene match: 12. CDR3 sequence: CASSPGGLAGGSETQYF. CDR3 DNA sequence: TGTGCCAGCAGCCCCGGGGGACTAGCGGGTGGCTCGGAGACCCAGTACTTC.

This clonotype was observed many times. The chain couples TRBV27 to TRBJ2-7; D might be TRBD1 or TRBD2, each matching 5 bases. The CDR3 consists of 14 residues. CDR1 MNHEY and CDR2 SMNVEV come from the germline V gene (reference sequence). Trimming removed 8 bases at V and 0 bases at J, with 14 bases between. CDR3 sequence reads: CASWDRYYSYEQYF. CDR3 DNA: TGTGCCAGCTGGGACCGCTATTACTCCTACGAGCAGTACTTC.

This clonotype was picked up many times. This chain joins TRBV11-2 and TRBJ1-6, with TRBD1 as a possible D gene (5 bases). Germline V gene lookup returns CDR1 SGHAT and CDR2 FQNNGV. Trimming removed 1 base from V and 8 bases from J, with 18 bases in between. CDR3 size: 17 residues. As DNA, the CDR3 is TGTGCCAGCAGCTTAGTTTACCACGCCGGAGGGGATTCACCCCTCCACTTT. Its translation: CASSLVYHAGGDSPLHF.

The chain employs TRBV2 and TRBJ1-1, with D maybe TRBD1 (6 bases). The CDR3 is 13 residues long. Per the germline V gene, CDR1 is SNHLY and CDR2 is FYNNEI. The V and J ends lost 4 bases and 7 bases respectively, with 13 bases between them. The CDR3 region has the DNA TGTGCCAGCAGTGCGGGGGAAGGGGGTGAAGCTTTCTTT. Amino acids: CASSAGEGGEAFF.